In its sample, the clone carrying this T cell receptor beta chain was seen once. Enrollment of patients from Seattle took place during active infection, with longitudinal follow-up. Original analysis: Cell counts per sample came from amplifying reference gene primers. TCRdb keeps only in-frame clones here, not all; method: immunoSEQ multiplex PCR. From that table come the V and J calls and clone size; the DNA was used to work out D and trimming. The sample lists approximately 180,000 clones; around nine tenths were seen once. These data come from a study of blood T cell repertoires in COVID-19. Study-level information: Spain, Italy and the United States supplied samples that represented acute and convalescent COVID-19. Nucleic acid was either cDNA or gDNA, and it came from T cells, B-cell-depleted T cells, or PBMCs.

V was shortened by 3 bases and J by 7 bases, with 12 bases between the two germline ends. Germline V lookup: CDR1 SQVTM, CDR2 ANQGSEA. The CDR3 totals 12 residues. The TCR sequence derives from a woman aged 70-85 years with COVID-19, enrolled during active disease. Sequenced: peripheral blood. The chain uses TRBV29-1 and TRBJ1-2, with D tentatively TRBD1 (6 bases). The CDR3 reads CSVESGGLGYTF. CDR3 nucleotide sequence: TGCAGCGTTGAGTCGGGGGGCCTTGGCTACACCTTC.